Below are 3 T cell receptor beta chains sequenced from a single sample in a study of CD8 T cells in ankylosing spondylitis (dated 2017 in TCRdb). Libraries were prepared through 5' RACE. The listed sequencing device is Illumina HiSeq 2500. TCRdb's own reprocessing of the public reads used fastp at Q25 and MiXCR and kept productive beta chains. Here each entry gathers all rows of one CDR3 protein and keeps the most common genes and DNA. The sample data list about 160,000 distinct CDR3 sequences, and roughly 18% of these were observed just once. About 7.8% of the sample lies in the top ten. The source material was blood, either unsorted or a sorted T cell fraction (not recorded which). These receptor sequences come from a male donor with ankylosing spondylitis or in good health (not recorded which).

This rearrangement joins TRBV5-1 to TRBJ2-7, with a tentative D call TRBD2 (5 bases). The CDR3 is 15 residues long. Trimming shortened V by 0 bases and J by 4 bases, and 14 bases separated the two germline ends. Germline-derived CDR1 and CDR2 are SGHRS and YFSETQ. The CDR3 bases are TGCGCCAGCAGCTTGGAAACGGGAAGGGTATACGAGCAGTACTTC. This translates into CASSLETGRVYEQYF.

The gene calls are TRBV20-1 and TRBJ2-3; weak D call: TRBD1 (6 bases). The V end was cut by 4 bases, the J end by 7 bases, with 21 bases between. This CDR3 comprises 15 residues. Germline V gene sequence: CDR1 DFQATT, CDR2 SNEGSKA (reference sequence). DNA of the CDR3: TGCAGTGCTAAGGGGATAGACAGGCCGAGGAATACGCAGTATTTT. Encoded protein: CSAKGIDRPRNTQYF.

The V gene is TRBV28, the J gene TRBJ1-2; D call uncertain. The ends were cut back, 6 bases at V and 2 bases at J, with 10 bases in the middle. The CDR3 loop spans 13 amino acids. Germline CDR1 and CDR2: MDHEN and SYDVKM. In nucleotides, the CDR3 is TGTGCCAGCAGGATAGGCGGCAACTATGGCTACACCTTC. It specifies CASRIGGNYGYTF.